Given below is one T cell receptor (beta chain) in context. This sample stems from a study of cytomegalovirus exposure and HLA in healthy donors. V was clipped by 6 bases and J by 1 base, with 15 bases between them. This CDR3 comprises 15 residues. Germline values: CDR1 LNHDA, CDR2 SQIVND (reference sequence). Measured with immunoSEQ multiplex PCR; TCRdb has only the in-frame clones, and not every one. In the table there are roughly 120,000 clones, roughly 88% of which are singletons. The source material was PBMCs. The V call is TRBV19, the J call TRBJ2-5; D might be TRBD2 (6 bases). The receptor's source is a young man in good health and CMV-seronegative. The CDR3 region has the DNA TGTGCCAGTAGCCAGATATCTAGCGCCCAAGAGACCCAGTACTTC. This translates into CASSQISSAQETQYF.